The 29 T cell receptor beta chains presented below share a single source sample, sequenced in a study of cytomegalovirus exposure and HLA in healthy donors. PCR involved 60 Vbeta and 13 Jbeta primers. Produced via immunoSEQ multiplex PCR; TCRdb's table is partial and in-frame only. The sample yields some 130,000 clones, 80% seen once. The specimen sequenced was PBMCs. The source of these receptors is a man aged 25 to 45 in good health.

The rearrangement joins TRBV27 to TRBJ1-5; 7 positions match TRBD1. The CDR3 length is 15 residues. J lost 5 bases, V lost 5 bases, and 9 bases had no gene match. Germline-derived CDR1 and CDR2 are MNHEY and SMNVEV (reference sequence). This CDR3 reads CASSHGTATYQPQHF. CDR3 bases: TGTGCCAGCAGTCACGGGACAGCGACTTATCAGCCCCAGCATTTT.

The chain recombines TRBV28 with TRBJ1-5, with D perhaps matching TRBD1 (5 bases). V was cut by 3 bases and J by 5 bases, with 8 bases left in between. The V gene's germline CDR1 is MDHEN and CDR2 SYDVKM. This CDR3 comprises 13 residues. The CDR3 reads CASSFDSHQPQHF. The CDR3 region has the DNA TGTGCCAGCAGTTTCGACAGTCATCAGCCCCAGCATTTT.

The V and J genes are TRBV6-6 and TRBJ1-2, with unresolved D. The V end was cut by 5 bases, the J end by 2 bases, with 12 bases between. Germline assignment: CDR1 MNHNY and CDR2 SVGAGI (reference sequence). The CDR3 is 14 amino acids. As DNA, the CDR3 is TGTGCCAGCAGTCCTACGACGGGGAACTATGGCTACACCTTC. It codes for CASSPTTGNYGYTF.

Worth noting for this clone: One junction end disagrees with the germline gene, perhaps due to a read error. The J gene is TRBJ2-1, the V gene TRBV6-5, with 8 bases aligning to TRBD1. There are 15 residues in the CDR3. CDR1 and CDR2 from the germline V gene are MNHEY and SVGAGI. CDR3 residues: CASSDSTTGGNEQFF. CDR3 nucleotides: TGTGCCAGCAGTGACTCGACAACAGGGGGCAATGAGCAGTTCTTC.

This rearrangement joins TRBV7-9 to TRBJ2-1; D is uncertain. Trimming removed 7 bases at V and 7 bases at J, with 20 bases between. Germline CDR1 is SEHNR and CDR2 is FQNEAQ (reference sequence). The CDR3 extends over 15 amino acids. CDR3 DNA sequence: TGTGCCAGCATGTTCCGTTCCGTCCACTGGAATGAGCAGTTCTTC. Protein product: CASMFRSVHWNEQFF. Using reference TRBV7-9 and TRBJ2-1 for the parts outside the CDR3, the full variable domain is DTGVSQNPRHKITKRGQNVTFRCDPISEHNRLYWYRQTLGQGPEFLTYFQNEAQLEKSRLLSDRFSAERPKGSFSTLEIQRTEQGDSAMYLCASMFRSVHWNEQFFGPGTRLTVL.

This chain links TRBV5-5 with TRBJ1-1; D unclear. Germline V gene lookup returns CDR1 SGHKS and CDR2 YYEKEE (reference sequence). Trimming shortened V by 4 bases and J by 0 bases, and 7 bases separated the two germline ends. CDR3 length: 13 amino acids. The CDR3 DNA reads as TGTGCCAGCAGCCTCCAGATGAACACTGAAGCTTTCTTT. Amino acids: CASSLQMNTEAFF. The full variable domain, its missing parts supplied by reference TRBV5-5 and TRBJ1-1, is DAGVTQSPTHLIKTRGQQVTLRCSPISGHKSVSWYQQVLGQGPQFIFQYYEKEERGRGNFPDRFSARQFPNYSSELNVNALLLGDSALYLCASSLQMNTEAFFGQGTRLTVV.

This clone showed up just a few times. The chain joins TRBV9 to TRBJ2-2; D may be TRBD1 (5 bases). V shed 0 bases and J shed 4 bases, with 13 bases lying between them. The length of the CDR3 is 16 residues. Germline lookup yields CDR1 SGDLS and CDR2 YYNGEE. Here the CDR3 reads CASSVVQGVGTGELFF. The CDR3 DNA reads TGTGCCAGCAGCGTAGTTCAGGGCGTGGGCACCGGGGAGCTGTTTTTT.

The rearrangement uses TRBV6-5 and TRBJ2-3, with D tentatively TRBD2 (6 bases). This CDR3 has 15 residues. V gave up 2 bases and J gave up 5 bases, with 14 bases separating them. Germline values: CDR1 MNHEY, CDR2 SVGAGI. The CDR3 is CASSYQRAALDTQYF. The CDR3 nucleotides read TGTGCCAGCAGTTACCAGCGGGCCGCATTAGATACGCAGTATTTT.

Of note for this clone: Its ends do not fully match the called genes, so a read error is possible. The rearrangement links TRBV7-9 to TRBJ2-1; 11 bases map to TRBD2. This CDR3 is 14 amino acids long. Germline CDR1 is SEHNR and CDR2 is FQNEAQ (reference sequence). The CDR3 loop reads CSSRPPGTSGEQFF. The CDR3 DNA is TGTTCCAGCAGACCACCCGGGACTAGCGGTGAGCAGTTCTTC.

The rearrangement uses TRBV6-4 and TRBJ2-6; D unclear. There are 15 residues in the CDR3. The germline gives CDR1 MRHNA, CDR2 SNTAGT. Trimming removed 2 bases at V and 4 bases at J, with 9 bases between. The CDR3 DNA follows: TGTGCCAGCAGTGACACAACTACCGGGGCCAACGTCCTGACTTTC. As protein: CASSDTTTGANVLTF.

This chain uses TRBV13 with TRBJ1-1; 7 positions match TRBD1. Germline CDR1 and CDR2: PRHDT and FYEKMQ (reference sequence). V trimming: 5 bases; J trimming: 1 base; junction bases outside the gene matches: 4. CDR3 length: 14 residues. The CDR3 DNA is TGTGCCAGCAGCCAGACAGGGCCGAACACTGAAGCTTTCTTT. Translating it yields CASSQTGPNTEAFF. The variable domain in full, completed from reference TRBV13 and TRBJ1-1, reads AAGVIQSPRHLIKEKRETATLKCYPIPRHDTVYWYQQGPGQDPQFLISFYEKMQSDKGSIPDRFSAQQFSDYHSELNMSSLELGDSALYFCASSQTGPNTEAFFGQGTRLTVV.

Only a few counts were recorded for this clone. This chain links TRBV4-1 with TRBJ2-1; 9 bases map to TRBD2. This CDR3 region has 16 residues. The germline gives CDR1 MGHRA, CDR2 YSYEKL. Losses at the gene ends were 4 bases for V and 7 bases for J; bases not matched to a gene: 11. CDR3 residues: CASSLLRAGGRNEQFF. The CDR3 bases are TGCGCCAGCAGCCTCCTCAGGGCGGGAGGGAGAAATGAGCAGTTCTTC.

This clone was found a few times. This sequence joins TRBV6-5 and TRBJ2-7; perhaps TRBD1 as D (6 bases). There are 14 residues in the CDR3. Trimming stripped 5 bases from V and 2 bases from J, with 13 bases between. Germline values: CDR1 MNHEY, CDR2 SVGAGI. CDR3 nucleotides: TGTGCCAGCAGTCCCAGGACAGCCCCCTACGAGCAGTACTTC. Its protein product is CASSPRTAPYEQYF.

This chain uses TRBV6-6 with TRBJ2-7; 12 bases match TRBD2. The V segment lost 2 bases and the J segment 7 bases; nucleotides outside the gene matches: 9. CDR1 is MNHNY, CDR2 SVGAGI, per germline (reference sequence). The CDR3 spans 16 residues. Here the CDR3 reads CASSYRASGRVLEQYF. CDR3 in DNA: TGTGCCAGCAGTTACAGGGCTAGCGGGAGGGTGTTGGAGCAGTACTTC.

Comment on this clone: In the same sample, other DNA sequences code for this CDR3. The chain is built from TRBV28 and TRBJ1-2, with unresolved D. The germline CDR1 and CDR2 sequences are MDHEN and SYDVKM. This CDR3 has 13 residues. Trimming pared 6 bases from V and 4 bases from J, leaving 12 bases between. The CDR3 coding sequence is TGTGCCAGCAGCCCCGGCGGAGGCTATGGCTACACCTTC. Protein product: CASSPGGGYGYTF.

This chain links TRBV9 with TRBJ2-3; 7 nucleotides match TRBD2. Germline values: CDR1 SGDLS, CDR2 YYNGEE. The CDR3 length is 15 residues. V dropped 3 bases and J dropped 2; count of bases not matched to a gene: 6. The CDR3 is CASSERGSSTDTQYF. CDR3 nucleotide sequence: TGTGCCAGCAGCGAGCGGGGATCCTCCACAGATACGCAGTATTTT. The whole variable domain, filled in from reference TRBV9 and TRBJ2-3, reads DSGVTQTPKHLITATGQRVTLRCSPRSGDLSVYWYQQSLDQGLQFLIQYYNGEERAKGNILERFSAQQFPDLHSELNLSSLELGDSALYFCASSERGSSTDTQYFGPGTRLTVL.

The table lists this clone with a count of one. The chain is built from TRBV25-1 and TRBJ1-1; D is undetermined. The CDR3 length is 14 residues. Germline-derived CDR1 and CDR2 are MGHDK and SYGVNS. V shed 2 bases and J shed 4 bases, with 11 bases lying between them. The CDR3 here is CASSEESMSTEAFF. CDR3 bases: TGTGCCAGCAGTGAAGAAAGCATGAGCACTGAAGCTTTCTTT.

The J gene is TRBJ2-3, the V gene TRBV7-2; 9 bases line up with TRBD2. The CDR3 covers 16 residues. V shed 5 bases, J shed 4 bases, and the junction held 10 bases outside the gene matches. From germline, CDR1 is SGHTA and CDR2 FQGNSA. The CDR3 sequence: CASSRDRLAASDTQYF. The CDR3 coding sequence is TGTGCCAGCAGCCGAGACAGACTAGCGGCCTCAGATACGCAGTATTTT.

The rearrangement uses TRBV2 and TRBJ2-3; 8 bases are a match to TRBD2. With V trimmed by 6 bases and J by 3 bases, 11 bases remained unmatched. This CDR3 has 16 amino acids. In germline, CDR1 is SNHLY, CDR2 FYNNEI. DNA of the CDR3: TGTGCCAGCAGCGCATTCGGGAGGGCCCAGACAGATACGCAGTATTTT. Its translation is CASSAFGRAQTDTQYF.

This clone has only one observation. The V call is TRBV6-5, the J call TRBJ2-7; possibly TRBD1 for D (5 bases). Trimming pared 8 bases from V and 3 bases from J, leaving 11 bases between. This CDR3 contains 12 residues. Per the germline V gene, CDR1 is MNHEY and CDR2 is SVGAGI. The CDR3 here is CASGHPDYEQYF. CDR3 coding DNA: TGTGCCAGCGGACACCCTGACTACGAGCAGTACTTC.

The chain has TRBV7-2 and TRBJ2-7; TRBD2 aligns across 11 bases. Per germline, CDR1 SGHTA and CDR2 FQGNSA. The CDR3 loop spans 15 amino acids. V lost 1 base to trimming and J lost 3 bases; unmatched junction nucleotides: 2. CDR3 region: CASSLGLAGNYEQYF. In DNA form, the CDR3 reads TGTGCCAGCAGCTTAGGACTAGCGGGGAACTACGAGCAGTACTTC. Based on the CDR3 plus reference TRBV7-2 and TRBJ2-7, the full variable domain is GAGVSQSPSNKVTEKGKDVELRCDPISGHTALYWYRQSLGQGLEFLIYFQGNSAPDKSGLPSDRFSAERTGGSVSTLTIQRTQQEDSAVYLCASSLGLAGNYEQYFGPGTRLTVT.

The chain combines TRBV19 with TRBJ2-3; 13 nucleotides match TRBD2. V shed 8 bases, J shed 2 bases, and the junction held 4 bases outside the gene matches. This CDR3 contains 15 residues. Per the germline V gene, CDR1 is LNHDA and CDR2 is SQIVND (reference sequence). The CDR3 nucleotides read TGTGCCAGTGCCGGGACTAGCGGGGACACAGATACGCAGTATTTT. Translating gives CASAGTSGDTDTQYF.

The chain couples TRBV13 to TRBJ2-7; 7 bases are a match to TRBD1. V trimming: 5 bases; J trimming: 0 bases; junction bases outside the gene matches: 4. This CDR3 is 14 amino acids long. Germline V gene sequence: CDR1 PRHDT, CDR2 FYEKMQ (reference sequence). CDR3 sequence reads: CASSLQGSSYEQYF. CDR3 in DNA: TGTGCCAGCAGCCTACAGGGGAGCTCCTACGAGCAGTACTTC.

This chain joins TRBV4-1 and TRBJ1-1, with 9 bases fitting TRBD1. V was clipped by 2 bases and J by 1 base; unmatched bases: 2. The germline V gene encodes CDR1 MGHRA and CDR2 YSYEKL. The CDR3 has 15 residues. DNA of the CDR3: TGCGCCAGCAGCCAACCGGGACAGGGGAACACTGAAGCTTTCTTT. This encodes CASSQPGQGNTEAFF.

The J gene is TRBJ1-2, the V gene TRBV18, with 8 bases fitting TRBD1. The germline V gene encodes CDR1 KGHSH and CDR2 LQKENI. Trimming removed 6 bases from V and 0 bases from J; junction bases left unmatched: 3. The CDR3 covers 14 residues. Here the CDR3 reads CASSLDRANYGYTF. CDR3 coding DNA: TGTGCCAGCTCGCTGGACAGGGCTAACTATGGCTACACCTTC.

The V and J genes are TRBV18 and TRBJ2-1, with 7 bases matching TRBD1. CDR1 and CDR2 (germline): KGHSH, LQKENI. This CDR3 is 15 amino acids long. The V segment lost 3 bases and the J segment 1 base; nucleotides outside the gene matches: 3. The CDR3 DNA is TGTGCCAGCTCACCCGGGACAGAATCCTACAATGAGCAGTTCTTC. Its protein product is CASSPGTESYNEQFF.

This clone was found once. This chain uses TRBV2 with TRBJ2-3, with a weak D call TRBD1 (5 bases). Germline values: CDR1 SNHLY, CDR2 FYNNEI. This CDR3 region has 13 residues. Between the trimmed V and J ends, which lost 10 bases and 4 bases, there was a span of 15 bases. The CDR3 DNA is TGTGCCACCCAAGGTATAGGGGCAGATACGCAGTATTTT. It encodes CATQGIGADTQYF.

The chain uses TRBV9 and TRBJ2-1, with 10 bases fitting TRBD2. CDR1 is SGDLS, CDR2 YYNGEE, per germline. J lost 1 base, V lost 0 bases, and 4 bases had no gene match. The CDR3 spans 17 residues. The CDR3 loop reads CASSVAAGGASYNEQFF. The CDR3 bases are TGTGCCAGCAGCGTAGCAGCGGGAGGGGCTTCCTACAATGAGCAGTTCTTC.

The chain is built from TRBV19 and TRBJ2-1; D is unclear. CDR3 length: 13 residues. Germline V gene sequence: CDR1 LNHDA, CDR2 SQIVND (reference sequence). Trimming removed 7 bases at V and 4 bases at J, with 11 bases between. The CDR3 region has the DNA TGTGCCAGTAACCTAGTCGGATACAATGAGCAGTTCTTC. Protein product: CASNLVGYNEQFF.